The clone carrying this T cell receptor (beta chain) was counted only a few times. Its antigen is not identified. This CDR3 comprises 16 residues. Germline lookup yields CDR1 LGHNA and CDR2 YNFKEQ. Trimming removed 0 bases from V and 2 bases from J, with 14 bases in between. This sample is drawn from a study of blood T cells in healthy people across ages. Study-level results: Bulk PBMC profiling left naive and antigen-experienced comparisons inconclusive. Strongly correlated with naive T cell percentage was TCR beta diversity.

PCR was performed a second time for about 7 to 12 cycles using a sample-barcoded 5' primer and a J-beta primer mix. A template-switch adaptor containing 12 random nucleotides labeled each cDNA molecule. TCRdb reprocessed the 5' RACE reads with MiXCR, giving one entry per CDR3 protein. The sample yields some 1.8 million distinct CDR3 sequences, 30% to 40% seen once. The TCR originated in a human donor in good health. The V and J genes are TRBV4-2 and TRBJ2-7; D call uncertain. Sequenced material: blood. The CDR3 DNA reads TGTGCCAGCAGCCAAGATTGGCAGGCCCCCACCTACGAGCAGTACTTC. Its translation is CASSQDWQAPTYEQYF.